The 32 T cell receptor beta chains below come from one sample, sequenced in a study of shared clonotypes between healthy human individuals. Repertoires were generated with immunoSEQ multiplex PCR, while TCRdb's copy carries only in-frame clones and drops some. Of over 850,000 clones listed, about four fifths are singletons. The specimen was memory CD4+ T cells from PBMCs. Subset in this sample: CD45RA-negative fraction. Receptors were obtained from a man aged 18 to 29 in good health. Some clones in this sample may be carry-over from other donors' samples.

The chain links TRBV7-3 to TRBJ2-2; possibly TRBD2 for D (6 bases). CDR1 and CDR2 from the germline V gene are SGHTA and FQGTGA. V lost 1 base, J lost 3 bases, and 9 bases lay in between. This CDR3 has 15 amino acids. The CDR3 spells CASSLSGVDTGELFF. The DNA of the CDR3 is TGTGCCAGCAGCTTAAGCGGGGTTGACACCGGGGAGCTGTTTTTT. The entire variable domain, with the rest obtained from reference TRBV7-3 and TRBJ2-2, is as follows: GAGVSQTPSNKVTEKGKYVELRCDPISGHTALYWYRQSLGQGPEFLIYFQGTGAADDSGLPNDRFFAVRPEGSVSTLKIQRTERGDSAVYLCASSLSGVDTGELFFGEGSRLTVL.

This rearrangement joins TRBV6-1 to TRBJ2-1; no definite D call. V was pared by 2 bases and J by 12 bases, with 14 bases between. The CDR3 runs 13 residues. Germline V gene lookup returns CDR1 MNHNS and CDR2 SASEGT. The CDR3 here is CASSEIGLPGQFF. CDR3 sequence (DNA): TGTGCCAGCAGTGAAATAGGTCTGCCAGGGCAGTTCTTC.

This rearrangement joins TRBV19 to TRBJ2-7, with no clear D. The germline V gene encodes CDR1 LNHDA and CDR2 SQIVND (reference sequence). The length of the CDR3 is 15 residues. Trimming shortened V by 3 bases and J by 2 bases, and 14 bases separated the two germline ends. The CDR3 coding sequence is TGTGCCAGTAGTATTAATAGGCCGGGTACCTACGAGCAGTACTTC. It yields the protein CASSINRPGTYEQYF. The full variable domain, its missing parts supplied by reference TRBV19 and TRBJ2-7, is DGGITQSPKYLFRKEGQNVTLSCEQNLNHDAMYWYRQDPGQGLRLIYYSQIVNDFQKGDIAEGYSVSREKKESFPLTVTSAQKNPTAFYLCASSINRPGTYEQYFGPGTRLTVT.

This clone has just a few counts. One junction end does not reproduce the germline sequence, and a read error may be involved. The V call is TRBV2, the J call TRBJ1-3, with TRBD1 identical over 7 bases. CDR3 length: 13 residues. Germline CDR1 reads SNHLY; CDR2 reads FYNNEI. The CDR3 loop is CAGRQGLENTIYF. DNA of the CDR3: TGTGCCGGCAGACAGGGTCTGGAAAACACCATATATTTT.

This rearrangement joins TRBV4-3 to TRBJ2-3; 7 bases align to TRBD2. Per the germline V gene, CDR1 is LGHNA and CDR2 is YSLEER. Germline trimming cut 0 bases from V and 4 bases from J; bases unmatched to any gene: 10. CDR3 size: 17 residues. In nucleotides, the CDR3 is TGCGCCAGCAGCCAAGATCGGGCGGGAGCCCGCCCAGATACGCAGTATTTT. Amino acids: CASSQDRAGARPDTQYF.

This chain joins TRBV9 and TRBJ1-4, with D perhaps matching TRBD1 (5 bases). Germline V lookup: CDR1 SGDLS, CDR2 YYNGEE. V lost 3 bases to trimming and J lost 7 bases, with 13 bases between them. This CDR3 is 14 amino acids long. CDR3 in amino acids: CASSGGRAGEKLFF. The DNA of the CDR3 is TGTGCCAGCAGCGGGGGGAGAGCGGGTGAAAAACTGTTTTTT.

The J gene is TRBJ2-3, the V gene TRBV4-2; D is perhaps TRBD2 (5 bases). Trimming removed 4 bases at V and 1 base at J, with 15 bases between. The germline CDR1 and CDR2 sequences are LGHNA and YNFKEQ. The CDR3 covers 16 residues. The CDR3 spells CASSPGLVGGTDTQYF. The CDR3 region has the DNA TGTGCCAGCAGCCCTGGACTGGTCGGGGGCACAGATACGCAGTATTTT.

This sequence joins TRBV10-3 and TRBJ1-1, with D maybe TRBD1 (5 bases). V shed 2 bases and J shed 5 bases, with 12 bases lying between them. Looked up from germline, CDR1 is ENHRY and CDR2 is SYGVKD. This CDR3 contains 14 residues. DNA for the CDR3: TGTGCCATCAGTGAGAACCCGGGGGGAACTGAAGCTTTCTTT. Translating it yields CAISENPGGTEAFF.

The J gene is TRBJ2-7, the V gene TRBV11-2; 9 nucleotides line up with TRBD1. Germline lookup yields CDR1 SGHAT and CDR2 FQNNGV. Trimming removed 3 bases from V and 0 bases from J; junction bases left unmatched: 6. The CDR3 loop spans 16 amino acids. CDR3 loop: CASSFIRTGVSYEQYF. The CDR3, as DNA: TGTGCCAGCAGCTTCATTCGGACAGGGGTCTCCTACGAGCAGTACTTC.

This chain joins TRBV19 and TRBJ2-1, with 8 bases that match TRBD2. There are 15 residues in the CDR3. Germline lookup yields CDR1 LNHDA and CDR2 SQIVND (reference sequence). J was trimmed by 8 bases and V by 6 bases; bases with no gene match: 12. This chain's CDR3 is CASSPGLGGFDEQFF. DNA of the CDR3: TGTGCCAGTAGCCCGGGACTAGGGGGTTTTGATGAGCAGTTCTTC. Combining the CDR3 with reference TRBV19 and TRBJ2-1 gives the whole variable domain DGGITQSPKYLFRKEGQNVTLSCEQNLNHDAMYWYRQDPGQGLRLIYYSQIVNDFQKGDIAEGYSVSREKKESFPLTVTSAQKNPTAFYLCASSPGLGGFDEQFFGPGTRLTVL.

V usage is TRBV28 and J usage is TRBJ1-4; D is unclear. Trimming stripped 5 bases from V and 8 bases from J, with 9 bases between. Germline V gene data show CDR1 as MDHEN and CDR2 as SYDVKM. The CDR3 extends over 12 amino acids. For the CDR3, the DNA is TGTGCCAGCAGTCCTTACGGGGAAAAACTGTTTTTT. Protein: CASSPYGEKLFF.

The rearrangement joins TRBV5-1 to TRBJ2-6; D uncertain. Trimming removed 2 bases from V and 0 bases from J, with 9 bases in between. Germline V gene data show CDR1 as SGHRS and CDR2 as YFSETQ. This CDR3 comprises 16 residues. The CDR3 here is CASSLVLGSGANVLTF. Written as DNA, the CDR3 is TGCGCCAGCAGCTTAGTGTTGGGCTCTGGGGCCAACGTCCTGACTTTC.

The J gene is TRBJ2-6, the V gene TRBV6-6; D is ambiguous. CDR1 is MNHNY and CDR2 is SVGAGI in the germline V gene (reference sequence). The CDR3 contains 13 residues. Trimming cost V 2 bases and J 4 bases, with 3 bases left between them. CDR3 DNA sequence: TGTGCCAGCAGTTACGACGGGGCCAACGTCCTGACTTTC. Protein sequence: CASSYDGANVLTF.

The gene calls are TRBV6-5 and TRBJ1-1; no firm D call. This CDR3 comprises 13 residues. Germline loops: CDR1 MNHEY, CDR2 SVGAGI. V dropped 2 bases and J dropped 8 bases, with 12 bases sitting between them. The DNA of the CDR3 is TGTGCCAGCAGTTACCCCCGAGGGAACGAAGCTTTCTTT. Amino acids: CASSYPRGNEAFF.

CDR3 protein: CASSSTGGILYEETQYF. In DNA form, the CDR3 reads TGTGCCAGCAGTTCGACAGGGGGGATTTTATACGAAGAGACCCAGTACTTC. This chain joins TRBV27 and TRBJ2-5; 9 nucleotides align to TRBD1. The germline CDR1 and CDR2 sequences are MNHEY and SMNVEV (reference sequence). J was trimmed by 3 bases and V by 4 bases; bases with no gene match: 12. The CDR3 spans 17 residues.

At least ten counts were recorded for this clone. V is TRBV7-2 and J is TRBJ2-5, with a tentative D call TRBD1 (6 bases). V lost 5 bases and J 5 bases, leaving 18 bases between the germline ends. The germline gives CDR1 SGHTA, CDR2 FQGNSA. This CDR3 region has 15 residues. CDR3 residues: CASSRPVGGGETQYF. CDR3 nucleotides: TGTGCCAGCAGCCGCCCTGTAGGGGGTGGTGAGACCCAGTACTTC.

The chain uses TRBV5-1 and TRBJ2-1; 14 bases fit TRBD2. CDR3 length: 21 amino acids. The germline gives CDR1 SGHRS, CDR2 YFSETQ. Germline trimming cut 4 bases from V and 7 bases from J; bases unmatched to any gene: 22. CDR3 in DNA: TGCGCCAGCAGCGGAAAACAGGGTCCGACTAGCGGGAGGGCCCCAAGAAATGAGCAGTTCTTC. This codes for CASSGKQGPTSGRAPRNEQFF.

The CDR3 DNA is TGTGCCAGCTCACCAAGCGCAAGCTATGAGCAGTTCTTC. Protein sequence: CASSPSASYEQFF. This chain joins TRBV18 and TRBJ2-1; no definite D call. Germline loops: CDR1 KGHSH, CDR2 LQKENI. Trimming removed 2 bases from V and 8 bases from J, with 10 bases in between. The CDR3 consists of 13 residues.

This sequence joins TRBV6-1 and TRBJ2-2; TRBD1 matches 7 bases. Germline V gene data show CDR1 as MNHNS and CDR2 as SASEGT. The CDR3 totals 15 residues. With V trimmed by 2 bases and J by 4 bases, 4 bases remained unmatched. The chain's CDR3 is CASSEQGDVTGELFF. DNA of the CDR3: TGTGCCAGCAGTGAACAGGGGGATGTCACCGGGGAGCTGTTTTTT.

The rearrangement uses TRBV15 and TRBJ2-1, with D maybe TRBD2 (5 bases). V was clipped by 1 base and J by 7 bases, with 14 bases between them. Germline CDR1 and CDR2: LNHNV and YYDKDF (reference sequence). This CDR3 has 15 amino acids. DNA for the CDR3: TGTGCCACCAGCAGAGGGGGAGCCAACGGGAATGAGCAGTTCTTC. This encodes CATSRGGANGNEQFF. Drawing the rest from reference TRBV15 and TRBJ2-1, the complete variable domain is DAMVIQNPRYQVTQFGKPVTLSCSQTLNHNVMYWYQQKSSQAPKLLFHYYDKDFNNEADTPDNFQSRRPNTSFCFLDIRSPGLGDTAMYLCATSRGGANGNEQFFGPGTRLTVL.

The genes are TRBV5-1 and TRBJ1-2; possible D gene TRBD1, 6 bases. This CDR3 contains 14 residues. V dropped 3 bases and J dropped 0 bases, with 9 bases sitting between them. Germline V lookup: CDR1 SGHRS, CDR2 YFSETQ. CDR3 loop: CASSSQGSNYGYTF. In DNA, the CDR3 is TGCGCCAGCAGCTCACAGGGCTCTAACTATGGCTACACCTTC.

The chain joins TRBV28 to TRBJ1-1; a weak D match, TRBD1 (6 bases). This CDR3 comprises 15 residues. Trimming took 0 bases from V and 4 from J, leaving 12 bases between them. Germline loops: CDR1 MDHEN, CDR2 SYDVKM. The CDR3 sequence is CASSLWSGAGTEAFF. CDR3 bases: TGTGCCAGCAGTTTATGGTCGGGGGCGGGCACTGAAGCTTTCTTT.

The CDR3 region has the DNA TGTGCCAGCAGTGAGGGAGGGAGAACGAACTATGGCTACACCTTC. Encoded protein: CASSEGGRTNYGYTF. The rearrangement links TRBV2 to TRBJ1-2; no clear D gene. CDR3 size: 15 residues. The V end lost 3 bases, the J end lost 2 bases, and 13 bases lay between the germline ends. Germline-derived CDR1 and CDR2 are SNHLY and FYNNEI.

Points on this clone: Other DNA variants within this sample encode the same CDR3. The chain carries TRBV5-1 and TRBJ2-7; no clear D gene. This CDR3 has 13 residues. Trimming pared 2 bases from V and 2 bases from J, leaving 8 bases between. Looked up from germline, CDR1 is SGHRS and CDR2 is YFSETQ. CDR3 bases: TGCGCCAGCAGCTTATCCGGGCCCTACGAGCAGTACTTC. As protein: CASSLSGPYEQYF. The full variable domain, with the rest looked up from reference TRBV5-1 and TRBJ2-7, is KAGVTQTPRYLIKTRGQQVTLSCSPISGHRSVSWYQQTPGQGLQFLFEYFSETQRNKGNFPGRFSGRQFSNSRSEMNVSTLELGDSALYLCASSLSGPYEQYFGPGTRLTVT.

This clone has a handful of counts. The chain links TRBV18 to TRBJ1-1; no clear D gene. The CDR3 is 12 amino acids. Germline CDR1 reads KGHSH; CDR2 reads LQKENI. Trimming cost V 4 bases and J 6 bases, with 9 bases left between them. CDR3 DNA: TGTGCCAGCTCACAGGACCGCCCTGAAGCTTTCTTT. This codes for CASSQDRPEAFF.

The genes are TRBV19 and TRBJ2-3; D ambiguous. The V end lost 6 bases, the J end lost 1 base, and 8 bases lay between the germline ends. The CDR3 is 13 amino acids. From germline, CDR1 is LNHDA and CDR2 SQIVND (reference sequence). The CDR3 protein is CASRRVGTDTQYF. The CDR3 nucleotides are TGTGCCAGTAGAAGGGTGGGCACAGATACGCAGTATTTT.

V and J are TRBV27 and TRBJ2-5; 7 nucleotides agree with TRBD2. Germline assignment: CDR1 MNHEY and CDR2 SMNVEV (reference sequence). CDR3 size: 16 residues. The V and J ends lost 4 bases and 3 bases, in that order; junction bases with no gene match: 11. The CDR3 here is CASSSHLSGWKETQYF. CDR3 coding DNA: TGTGCCAGCAGTTCCCACCTTAGCGGGTGGAAAGAGACCCAGTACTTC.

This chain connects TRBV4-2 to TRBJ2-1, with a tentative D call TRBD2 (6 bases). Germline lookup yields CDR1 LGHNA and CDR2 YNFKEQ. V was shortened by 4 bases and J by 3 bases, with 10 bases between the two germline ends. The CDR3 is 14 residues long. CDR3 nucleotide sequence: TGTGCCAGCAGCCTATCTAGCGTCTACAATGAGCAGTTCTTC. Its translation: CASSLSSVYNEQFF.

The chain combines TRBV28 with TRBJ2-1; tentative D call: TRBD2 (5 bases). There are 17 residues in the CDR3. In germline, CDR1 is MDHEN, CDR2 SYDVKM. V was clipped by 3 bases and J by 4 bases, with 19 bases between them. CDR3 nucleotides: TGTGCCAGCAGTTTTTGGGTGGGCTCCTCGGGGTACAATGAGCAGTTCTTC. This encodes CASSFWVGSSGYNEQFF.

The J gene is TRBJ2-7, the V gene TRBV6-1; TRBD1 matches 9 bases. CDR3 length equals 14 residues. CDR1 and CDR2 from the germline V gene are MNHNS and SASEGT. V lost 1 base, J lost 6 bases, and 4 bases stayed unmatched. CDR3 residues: CASSEVTGGREQYF. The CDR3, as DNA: TGTGCCAGCAGTGAAGTGACAGGGGGACGCGAGCAGTACTTC.

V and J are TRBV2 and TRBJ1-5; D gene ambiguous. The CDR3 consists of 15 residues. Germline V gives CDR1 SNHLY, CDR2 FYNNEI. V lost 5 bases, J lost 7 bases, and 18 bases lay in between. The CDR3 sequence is CASSPQTYLVQPQHF. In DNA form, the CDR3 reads TGTGCCAGCAGTCCCCAGACGTACTTGGTCCAGCCCCAGCATTTT.

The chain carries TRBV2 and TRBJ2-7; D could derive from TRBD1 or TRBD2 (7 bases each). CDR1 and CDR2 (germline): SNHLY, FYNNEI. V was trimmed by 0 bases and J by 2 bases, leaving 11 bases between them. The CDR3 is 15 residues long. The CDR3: CASSEAQGGTYEQYF. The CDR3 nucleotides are TGTGCCAGCAGTGAAGCGCAGGGGGGGACCTACGAGCAGTACTTC.